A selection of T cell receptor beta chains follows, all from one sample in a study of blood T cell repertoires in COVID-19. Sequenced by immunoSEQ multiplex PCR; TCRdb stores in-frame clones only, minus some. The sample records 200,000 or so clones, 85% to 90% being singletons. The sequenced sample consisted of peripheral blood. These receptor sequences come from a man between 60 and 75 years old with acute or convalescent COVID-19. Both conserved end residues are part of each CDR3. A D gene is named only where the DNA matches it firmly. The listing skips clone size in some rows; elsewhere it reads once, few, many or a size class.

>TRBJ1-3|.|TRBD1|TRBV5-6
TGTGCCAGCAGCGCCGACAGGGGGAATGGAAACACCATATATTTT
CASSADRGNGNTIYF
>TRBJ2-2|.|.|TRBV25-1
TGTGCCAGCAGGGTAGAGCGCGGGGAGCTGTTTTTT
CASRVERGELFF
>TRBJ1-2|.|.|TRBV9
TGTGCCAGCAGCGCGACGACAGGCTATGGCTACACCTTC
CASSATTGYGYTF
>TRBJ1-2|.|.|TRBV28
TGTGCCAGCGGATCAGGGTACTTCGACACCTTC
CASGSGYFDTF
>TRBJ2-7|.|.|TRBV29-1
TGCAGCGCCGAGAGTCTTGGTGGCTACGAGCAGTACTTC
CSAESLGGYEQYF
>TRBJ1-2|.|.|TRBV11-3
TGTGCCAGCAGTTCCGGGACTGATGGCTACACCTTC
CASSSGTDGYTF
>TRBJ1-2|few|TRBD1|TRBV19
TGTGCCAGTAACGACAGGGGGCGCGTCTATGGCTACACCTTC
CASNDRGRVYGYTF
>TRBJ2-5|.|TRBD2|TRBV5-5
TGTGCCAGCAGGGGGACTAGGGAGGAGACCCAGTACTTC
CASRGTREETQYF
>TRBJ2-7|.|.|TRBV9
TGTGCCAGCGGCCCGGGGGACCGAACATCCTACGAGCAGTACTTC
CASGPGDRTSYEQYF
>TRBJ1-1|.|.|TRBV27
TGTGCCACCCGCCCCCTAAAAGGGGGTTCGGACACTGAAGCTTTCTTT
CATRPLKGGSDTEAFF
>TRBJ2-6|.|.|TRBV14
TGTGCCAGCAGCCAATTTGACATAGACGTCCTGACTTTC
CASSQFDIDVLTF
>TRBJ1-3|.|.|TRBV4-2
TGTGCCAGCAGCCAAGACAGGGGAAGCTCTGGAAACACCATATATTTT
CASSQDRGSSGNTIYF
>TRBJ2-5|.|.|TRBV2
TGTGCCAGCAGTACCCAGGGGGGATCGGCCCAGTACTTC
CASSTQGGSAQYF
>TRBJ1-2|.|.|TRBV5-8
TGTGCCAGCAGCCGGACAGCGAATGGCTACACCTTC
CASSRTANGYTF
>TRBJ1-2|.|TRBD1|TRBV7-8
TGTGCCAGCAGCTTAGATCGGGACAGGTGGAAGTATGGCTACACCTTC
CASSLDRDRWKYGYTF
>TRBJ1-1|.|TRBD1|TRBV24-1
TGTGCCACCAGTGAGCTAACAGGGGGGGGTACTTTCTTT
CATSELTGGGTFF
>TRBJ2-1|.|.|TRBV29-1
TGCAGCGTTGCCCCCAGATTGGAGTCCGGTGAGCAGTTCTTC
CSVAPRLESGEQFF
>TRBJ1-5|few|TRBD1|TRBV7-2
TGTGCCAGCAGCTTAGGGACAGGGGGTGGTCAGCCCCAGCATTTT
CASSLGTGGGQPQHF
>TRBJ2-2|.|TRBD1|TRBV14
TGTGCCAGCAGCCGAAAGGGACAGGGGAACACCGGGGAGCTGTTTTTT
CASSRKGQGNTGELFF
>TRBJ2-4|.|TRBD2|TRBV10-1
TGCGCCAGCAGTGAGTCGAGCGGGAAGGGGAGAAACATTCAGTACTTC
CASSESSGKGRNIQYF
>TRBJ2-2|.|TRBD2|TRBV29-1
TGCAGCGTTGCTGCGGGGGGGTCCGGGGAGCTGTTTTTT
CSVAAGGSGELFF
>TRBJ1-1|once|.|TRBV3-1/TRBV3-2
TGTGCCAGCAGCCAAGAACCGTCGGGAGCTTTCTTT
CASSQEPSGAFF
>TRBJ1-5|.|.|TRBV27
TGTGCCAGCAGGCAGGACACCTTTGGCAATCAGCCCCAGCATTTT
CASRQDTFGNQPQHF
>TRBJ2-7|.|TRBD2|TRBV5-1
TGCGCCAGCAGCTTCGCTAGCGGCTCCTACGAGCAGTACTTC
CASSFASGSYEQYF
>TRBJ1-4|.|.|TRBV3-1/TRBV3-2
TGTGCCAGCAGCCATGTGGTGGGGGCAGCTCCCGAAAAACTGTTTTTT
CASSHVVGAAPEKLFF
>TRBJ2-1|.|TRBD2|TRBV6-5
TGTGCCAGCAGAACCACTAGCGGGACTTACAATGAGCAGTTCTTC
CASRTTSGTYNEQFF
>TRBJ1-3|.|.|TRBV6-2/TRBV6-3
TGTGCCAGCAGTTACCCAGGGACACCAAACTCTGGAAACACCATATATTTT
CASSYPGTPNSGNTIYF
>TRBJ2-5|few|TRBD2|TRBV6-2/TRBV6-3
TGTGCCAGCAGTTACCGTATCCTAGCGGGGGTCCAAGAGACCCAGTACTTC
CASSYRILAGVQETQYF
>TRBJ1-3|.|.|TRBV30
TGTGCCTGGGGGCACCAAGCCACTGGAAACACCATATATTTT
CAWGHQATGNTIYF
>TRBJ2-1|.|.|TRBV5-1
TGCGCCAGCAGCCCCCCCGGGGGGCGCGGAGACAATGAGCAGTTCTTC
CASSPPGGRGDNEQFF
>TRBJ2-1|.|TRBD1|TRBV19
TGTGCCAGTAGGGACAGGGGCGGATCCTACAATGAGCAGTTCTTC
CASRDRGGSYNEQFF
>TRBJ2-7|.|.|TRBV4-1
TGCGCCAGCAGCCCGACCAGGGGGCGGGGGGGCCCCAACGAGCAGTACTTC
CASSPTRGRGGPNEQYF
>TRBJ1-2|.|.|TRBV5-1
TGCGCCAGCAGCTTGATCGCCCACCAGGGTTCGTATGGCTACACCTTC
CASSLIAHQGSYGYTF
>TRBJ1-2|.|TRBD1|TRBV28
TGTGCCAGCAGTTCGACAGGGGTCTATGGCTACACCTTC
CASSSTGVYGYTF
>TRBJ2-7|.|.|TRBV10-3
TGTGCCATCAGTGAGTCCGGCAGGGGATCCTACGAGCAGTACTTC
CAISESGRGSYEQYF
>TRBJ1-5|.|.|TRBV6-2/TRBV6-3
.
CASSYSTGLLRQHF
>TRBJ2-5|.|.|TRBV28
TGTGCCAGCACCGACAACCAAGAGACCCAGTACTTC
CASTDNQETQYF
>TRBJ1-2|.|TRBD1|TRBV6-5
TGTGCCAGCAGACCGACAGGGACCAACTATGGCTACACCTTC
CASRPTGTNYGYTF
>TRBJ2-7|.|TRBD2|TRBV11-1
TGTGCCAGCAGCTTATCAGGAGCGGGGCGCGGGGAGCAGTACTTC
CASSLSGAGRGEQYF
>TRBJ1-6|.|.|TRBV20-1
TGCAGTGCTAGTGTCGGACGGGGAAATTCACCCCTCCACTTT
CSASVGRGNSPLHF
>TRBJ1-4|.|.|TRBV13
TGTGCCAGCAGCTTAGGGGGGCGCGAAAATGAAAAACTGTTTTTT
CASSLGGRENEKLFF
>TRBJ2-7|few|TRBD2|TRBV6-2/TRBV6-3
TGTGCCAGCAGTTACTCGACTAGCGGGGGGTCACGCGACGAGCAGTACTTC
CASSYSTSGGSRDEQYF
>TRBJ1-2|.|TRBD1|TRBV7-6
TGTGCCAGCAGCTTAGGAAGGACAGGGACCAACTATGGCTACACCTTC
CASSLGRTGTNYGYTF
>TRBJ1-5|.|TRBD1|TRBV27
TGTGCCAGCAGTTTCCCGGGACAGCACGATAATTTT
CASSFPGQHDNF
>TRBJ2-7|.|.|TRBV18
TGTGCCAGCTCACCACTTAAGTCGGGCGAGCAGTACTTC
CASSPLKSGEQYF
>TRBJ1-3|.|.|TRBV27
TGTGCCAGCAGTCCCTATTACTCTGGAAACACCATATATTTT
CASSPYYSGNTIYF
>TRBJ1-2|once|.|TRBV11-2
TGTGCCAGCAGCTTAGATCGGGGGGACCTCGCCTATGGCTACACCTTC
CASSLDRGDLAYGYTF
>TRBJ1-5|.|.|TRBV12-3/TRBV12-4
TGTGCCGTTACAGGGAGAGGTAATCAGCCCCAGCATTTT
CAVTGRGNQPQHF
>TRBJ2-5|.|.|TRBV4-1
TGCGCCAGCAGCTCCCAGGGGGGAGAGACCCAGTACTTC
CASSSQGGETQYF
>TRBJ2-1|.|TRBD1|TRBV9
TGTGCCAGCAGCCCCCGTAGGGGACAGGGCTATGAGCAGTTCTTC
CASSPRRGQGYEQFF
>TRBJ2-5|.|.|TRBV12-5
TGTGCTAGTGGTCCCTTCGGACTGTCTGGGACCCAGTACTTC
CASGPFGLSGTQYF
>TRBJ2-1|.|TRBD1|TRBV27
TGTGCCAGCAGTTACCGGGACAGGGCTCGAAATGAGCAGTTCTTC
CASSYRDRARNEQFF
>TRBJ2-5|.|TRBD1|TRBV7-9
TGTGCCAGCAGCTTCAGGGGGCGCGGAGAGACCCAGTACTTC
CASSFRGRGETQYF
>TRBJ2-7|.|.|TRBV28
TGTGCCAGCACCTCCGCCTACGAGCAGTACTTC
CASTSAYEQYF